The rows below give T cell receptor beta chains drawn from one sample of a study of T cells in Graves' hyperthyroidism and ophthalmopathy. TCRdb reprocessed the multiplex PCR reads with MiXCR, giving one entry per CDR3 protein. The table has roughly 360,000 distinct CDR3 sequences, approximately 13% seen once. The sequenced sample was blood. The source is a man aged 25 to 40 with Graves' hyperthyroidism that later progressed to Graves' ophthalmopathy. The CDR3 runs from the conserved cysteine through the conserved F or W. A D gene is named only where the DNA matches it firmly. Size values are once, few and many counts, or a class for expanded clones, and some rows have none.

>TRBD1|few|TRBJ2-7|TRBV28
CASSLDRGLNEQYF
TGTGCCAGCAGTTTGGACAGGGGGCTCAACGAGCAGTACTTC
>TRBD1|few|TRBJ1-3|TRBV5-1
CARLSDRSSGNTIYF
TGCGCCAGGTTATCGGACAGGAGCTCTGGAAACACCATATATTTT
>TRBD1|many|TRBJ2-7|TRBV27
CASSRQGPAGYEQYF
TGTGCCAGCAGCAGACAGGGGCCCGCGGGCTACGAGCAGTACTTC
>TRBD2|NA|TRBJ2-3|TRBV29-1
CSAGGGGSSRDTQYF
TGCAGCGCCGGCGGGGGGGGCTCCTCCAGGGATACGCAGTATTTT
>NA|many|TRBJ1-6|TRBV28
CASTPISSYNSPLHF
TGTGCCAGCACCCCGATAAGCTCCTATAATTCACCCCTCCACTTT
>NA|few|TRBJ2-2|TRBV3-1
CASSQLAGGELFF
TGTGCCAGCAGCCAACTAGCTGGCGGGGAGCTGTTTTTT
>NA|NA|TRBJ1-5|TRBV12-5
CASARGWQPQHF
TGTGCTAGTGCGAGGGGCTGGCAGCCCCAGCATTTT
>NA|NA|TRBJ1-6|TRBV20-1
CSASGINSPLHF
TGCAGTGCTAGTGGGATCAATTCACCCCTCCACTTT
>NA|many|TRBJ1-1|TRBV29-1
CSVGNYVGNLNTEAFF
TGCAGCGTGGGAAATTACGTGGGCAATTTGAACACTGAAGCTTTCTTT
>NA|NA|TRBJ1-1|TRBV20-1
CSARGARGPEAFF
TGCAGTGCTAGAGGGGCCCGGGGCCCTGAAGCTTTCTTT
>NA|few|TRBJ2-6|TRBV28
CASSKGGDGANVLTF
TGTGCCAGCAGCAAGGGGGGGGACGGGGCCAACGTCCTGACTTTC
>TRBD1|many|TRBJ1-1|TRBV5-1
CASSYLLRDRENPEAFF
TGCGCCAGCAGCTACCTACTACGGGACAGGGAAAATCCTGAAGCTTTCTTT
>NA|many|TRBJ2-1|TRBV24-1
CATSDGRGLVSGEVYNEQFF
TGTGCCACCAGTGATGGCAGGGGGCTGGTTAGCGGGGAAGTCTACAATGAGCAGTTCTTC
>NA|many|TRBJ2-7|TRBV5-6
CASSLYNSYEQYF
TGTGCCAGCAGCTTGTACAACTCCTACGAGCAGTACTTC
>TRBD1|few|TRBJ2-6|TRBV28
CASSIGDRGGGANVLTF
TGTGCCAGCAGTATAGGGGACAGGGGTGGCGGGGCCAACGTCCTGACTTTC
>NA|many|TRBJ2-7|TRBV11-2
CASSFTAGIDEQYF
TGTGCCAGCAGCTTCACGGCAGGGATCGACGAGCAGTACTTC
>TRBD2|many|TRBJ2-2|TRBV12-3/TRBV12-4
CASSFLAGGSSGELFF
TGTGCCAGCAGTTTCCTAGCGGGGGGGAGCTCCGGGGAGCTGTTTTTT
>TRBD1|few|TRBJ1-6|TRBV6-1
CASSEFSGQGNSPLHF
TGTGCCAGCAGTGAATTTTCCGGACAGGGTAATTCACCCCTCCACTTT